The 32 T cell receptor beta chains below all came from one sample that was sequenced in a study of regulatory T cells in long-lasting Graves disease. With iRepertoire HTBI primers and Arm-PCR of CDR3 regions, TCR beta libraries were built. TCRdb ran MiXCR on the multiplex PCR reads and lists one entry per CDR3 protein. This sample has 310,000 or so distinct CDR3 sequences, with less than 20% found just once. Described time point: persistent/refractory GD, antithyroid drugs over 5 years with positive TRAb. After RNA was extracted from PBMCs, the TCR library was made from it. This material consisted of peripheral blood mononuclear cells (PBMCs), taken when the disease was refractory, from a patient treated with antithyroid drugs. The receptors originated from a female donor with Graves disease.

This clonotype was found many times. The chain combines TRBV12-3 or TRBV12-4 with TRBJ1-2; D possibly corresponds to TRBD1 (5 bases). The V gene lost 4 bases and the J gene lost 4 bases, with 10 bases spanning the gap. The CDR3 is made up of 13 amino acids. CDR3 DNA: TGTGCCAGCAGTTCGCGACAGATCTATGGCTACACCTTC. Amino acid sequence: CASSSRQIYGYTF.

This clonotype has just a few counts. The CDR3 DNA reads as TGTGCCAGCAGCTCGGGACCTGGGAATTCACCCCTCCACTTT. Protein: CASSSGPGNSPLHF. V gene TRBV11-3 combines with J gene TRBJ1-6, with TRBD1 as a possible D gene (5 bases). Deletions cut 4 bases from V and 7 bases from J, with 11 bases between. The CDR3 totals 14 residues. Germline-derived CDR1 and CDR2 are SGHNT and YENEEA.

The chain links TRBV10-3 to TRBJ2-7; possibly TRBD2 for D (6 bases). Trimming cost V 4 bases and J 0 bases, with 13 bases left between them. The CDR3 consists of 15 residues. Germline V gene sequence: CDR1 ENHRY, CDR2 SYGVKD. The CDR3 loop reads CAISGLATSSYEQYF. The DNA of the CDR3 is TGTGCCATCAGTGGGCTAGCGACCAGCTCCTACGAGCAGTACTTC.

Only a few counts were recorded for this clonotype. The V and J genes are TRBV7-2 and TRBJ2-7; 9 positions agree with TRBD1. The CDR3 has 16 amino acids. The ends lost 4 bases at V and 4 bases at J; junction bases unmatched: 11. Germline CDR1 reads SGHTA; CDR2 reads FQGNSA. This chain's CDR3 is CASSYGDRAVGYEQYF. CDR3 DNA: TGTGCCAGCAGCTACGGGGACAGGGCAGTTGGGTACGAGCAGTACTTC.

The sample holds many counts of this clonotype. This chain links TRBV7-2 with TRBJ1-6; D is ambiguous. The CDR3 runs to 17 residues. From germline, CDR1 is SGHTA and CDR2 FQGNSA. V lost 3 bases to trimming and J lost 8 bases, with 20 bases between them. The CDR3 DNA follows: TGTGCCAGCAGCTTTAAAAGGCCGAGCAGGATAGATTCACCCCTCCACTTT. Translating it yields CASSFKRPSRIDSPLHF. Variable domain in full (rest from reference TRBV7-2 and TRBJ1-6): GAGVSQSPSNKVTEKGKDVELRCDPISGHTALYWYRQSLGQGLEFLIYFQGNSAPDKSGLPSDRFSAERTGGSVSTLTIQRTQQEDSAVYLCASSFKRPSRIDSPLHFGNGTRLTVT.

This clonotype was seen more than once but under ten times. V usage is TRBV6-1 and J usage is TRBJ1-5; unclear D gene. V was pared by 8 bases and J by 0 bases, with 8 bases between. Germline V gene sequence: CDR1 MNHNS, CDR2 SASEGT. CDR3 length: 13 amino acids. This CDR3 reads CASQQYSNQPQHF. CDR3 sequence (DNA): TGTGCCAGCCAGCAATATAGCAATCAGCCCCAGCATTTT.

Only a few counts were recorded for this clonotype. This chain joins TRBV6-1 and TRBJ1-6, with D possibly being TRBD1 (5 bases). CDR3 length equals 16 residues. Between the trimmed V and J ends, which lost 4 bases and 5 bases, there was a span of 15 bases. The germline CDR1 and CDR2 sequences are MNHNS and SASEGT. CDR3 in amino acids: CASSGRQPTNNSPLHF. Written as DNA, the CDR3 is TGTGCCAGCAGTGGACGACAGCCAACTAATAATTCACCCCTCCACTTT.

The sample holds many counts of this clonotype. The rearrangement links TRBV5-5 to TRBJ1-5; possibly TRBD1 for D (6 bases). Trimming removed 2 bases at V and 3 bases at J, with 15 bases between. From germline, CDR1 is SGHKS and CDR2 YYEKEE (reference sequence). This CDR3 comprises 16 residues. The CDR3 loop is CASSFDIGQLNQPQHF. DNA for the CDR3: TGTGCCAGCAGCTTCGACATCGGACAGCTCAATCAGCCCCAGCATTTT.

This clonotype was counted ten times or more. The V and J genes are TRBV12-3 or TRBV12-4 and TRBJ1-5; D possibly corresponds to TRBD1 (5 bases). The V end was cut by 6 bases, the J end by 0 bases, with 12 bases between. The CDR3 is 15 residues long. The CDR3 loop reads CASSTAGGSNQPQHF. The CDR3 DNA reads TGTGCCAGCAGCACCGCGGGGGGTAGCAATCAGCCCCAGCATTTT.

Many counts were recorded for this clonotype. The V and J genes are TRBV2 and TRBJ1-3; D is ambiguous. The V gene's germline CDR1 is SNHLY and CDR2 FYNNEI. The CDR3 extends over 12 amino acids. Trimming shortened V by 2 bases and J by 3 bases, and 2 bases separated the two germline ends. In nucleotides, the CDR3 is TGTGCCAGCAGTGAAAGTGGAAACACCATATATTTT. Its translation: CASSESGNTIYF.

The CDR3 loop reads CASSPLIHRDSSEQYF. DNA of the CDR3: TGTGCCAGCAGTCCCCTCATCCACCGGGACAGCAGCGAGCAGTACTTC. The J gene is TRBJ2-7, the V gene TRBV27, with 7 bases identical to TRBD1. J gave up 6 bases and V 5 bases, and 16 bases lay outside the gene matches. CDR3 size: 16 residues. Germline CDR1 reads MNHEY; CDR2 reads SMNVEV (reference sequence).

This clonotype was found many times. This rearrangement joins TRBV2 to TRBJ1-6; no clear D. Germline V gene lookup returns CDR1 SNHLY and CDR2 FYNNEI. V was shortened by 4 bases and J by 9 bases, with 13 bases between the two germline ends. CDR3 length: 14 amino acids. The CDR3 is CASSVGLGISPLHF. Written as DNA, the CDR3 is TGTGCCAGCAGTGTTGGGTTGGGGATTTCACCCCTCCACTTT.

This clonotype was counted a few times. The CDR3 region has the DNA TGTGCCAGCAGCATAGGGACTAGCGTGATCTACGAGCAGTACTTC. Protein product: CASSIGTSVIYEQYF. The chain has TRBV5-5 and TRBJ2-7, with TRBD2 matching 10 bases. The CDR3 is made up of 15 amino acids. Losses at the gene ends were 4 bases for V and 3 bases for J; bases not matched to a gene: 7. CDR1 and CDR2 (germline): SGHKS, YYEKEE (reference sequence).

On this clonotype itself: At one boundary the junction diverges from the germline segment, which might be a read error. The CDR3 DNA reads as TGTGTCAGTAGTATTCGGACTAGCGGGAGGGGTTCCTACGAGCAGTACTTC. Translated: CVSSIRTSGRGSYEQYF. This chain connects TRBV19 to TRBJ2-7, with 15 bases that match TRBD2. This CDR3 spans 17 amino acids. The germline V gene has CDR1 LNHDA and CDR2 SQIVND (reference sequence).

This rearrangement joins TRBV4-2 to TRBJ2-7, with 7 bases aligning to TRBD1. The CDR3 has 15 amino acids. Unmatched junction bases numbered 7, after V lost 2 bases and J lost 3 bases. Germline CDR1 and CDR2: LGHNA and YNFKEQ. CDR3 nucleotides: TGTGCCAGCAGCCAATACCGGGACAGTTACTACGAGCAGTACTTC. This codes for CASSQYRDSYYEQYF.

V is TRBV28 and J is TRBJ2-7; no definite D call. CDR1 and CDR2 from the germline V gene are MDHEN and SYDVKM. CDR3 length: 14 residues. V was shortened by 2 bases and J by 1 base, with 9 bases between the two germline ends. The CDR3 spells CASSLPGGSYEQYF. The CDR3 DNA is TGTGCCAGCAGTTTACCGGGCGGTTCCTACGAGCAGTACTTC.

V and J are TRBV6-1 and TRBJ1-4; tentatively, D is TRBD1 (5 bases). The CDR3 runs 14 residues. V dropped 6 bases and J dropped 7 bases, with 15 bases sitting between them. Per the germline V gene, CDR1 is MNHNS and CDR2 is SASEGT. In DNA form, the CDR3 reads TGTGCCAGCAGGGGGGGAGGGGAGGCTGAAAAACTGTTTTTT. This codes for CASRGGGEAEKLFF.

This clonotype was counted ten times or more. The rearrangement uses TRBV28 and TRBJ2-7; D is perhaps TRBD1 (5 bases). The CDR3 is 14 amino acids. V lost 3 bases, J lost 3 bases, and 12 bases lay in between. The germline V gene encodes CDR1 MDHEN and CDR2 SYDVKM. The CDR3, as DNA: TGTGCCAGCAGTTTGGGGCCACCCCTCTACGAGCAGTACTTC. Protein: CASSLGPPLYEQYF. Combining the CDR3 with reference TRBV28 and TRBJ2-7 gives the whole variable domain DVKVTQSSRYLVKRTGEKVFLECVQDMDHENMFWYRQDPGLGLRLIYFSYDVKMKEKGDIPEGYSVSREKKERFSLILESASTNQTSMYLCASSLGPPLYEQYFGPGTRLTVT.

This clonotype was detected a few times. The genes are TRBV19 and TRBJ1-2; a weak D match, TRBD1 (6 bases). The CDR3 runs to 15 residues. V lost 4 bases to trimming and J lost 10 bases, with 22 bases between them. Germline CDR1 and CDR2: LNHDA and SQIVND (reference sequence). CDR3 in DNA: TGTGCCAGTAGTACGAATTTCATTCAGGGGAGATCCTACACCTTC. Protein sequence: CASSTNFIQGRSYTF.

The chain links TRBV5-8 to TRBJ2-1; unclear D gene. Germline V gene sequence: CDR1 SGHTS, CDR2 YDEGEE. This CDR3 is built from 14 residues. V gave up 3 bases and J gave up 0 bases, with 7 bases separating them. This CDR3 is CASSSPGSYNEQFF. CDR3 nucleotides: TGTGCCAGCAGCTCCCCTGGCTCCTACAATGAGCAGTTCTTC.

The V gene is TRBV27, the J gene TRBJ2-2, with D unresolved. Trimming pared 5 bases from V and 4 bases from J, leaving 5 bases between. Germline loops: CDR1 MNHEY, CDR2 SMNVEV (reference sequence). CDR3 length equals 12 residues. The CDR3 DNA is TGTGCCAGCAGTGGGGTCACCGGGGAGCTGTTTTTT. Encoded protein: CASSGVTGELFF.

The CDR3 region is CASSQDHGNSNQPQHF. Here the CDR3 DNA reads TGTGCCAGCAGCCAAGATCATGGCAATAGCAATCAGCCCCAGCATTTT. V and J are TRBV4-2 and TRBJ1-5; no firm D call. Germline CDR1 is LGHNA and CDR2 is YNFKEQ. Trimming left V 0 bases short and J 0 bases short, with 9 bases between. The CDR3 consists of 16 residues.

A few counts support this clonotype. The rearrangement joins TRBV28 to TRBJ1-5, with D uncertain. CDR1 MDHEN and CDR2 SYDVKM come from the germline V gene. V was pared by 7 bases and J by 6 bases, with 16 bases between. The CDR3 loop spans 14 amino acids. CDR3 sequence: CASTYKLNGQPQHF. The CDR3 region has the DNA TGTGCCAGCACTTACAAACTGAACGGTCAGCCCCAGCATTTT.

Concerning this clonotype: The junction shows a germline mismatch at one end, possibly a read error. This chain uses TRBV7-8 with TRBJ2-7; 7 bases are shared with TRBD2. Per germline, CDR1 SGHVS and CDR2 FQNEAQ. The CDR3 has 16 residues. CDR3 nucleotide sequence: TGCGCCAGCAGCCACCCCGACCGGGAGGCCCACTACGAGCAGTACTTC. Translating it yields CASSHPDREAHYEQYF.

This clonotype was seen ten or more times. V and J are TRBV2 and TRBJ2-7, with 7 bases fitting TRBD1. The germline V gene encodes CDR1 SNHLY and CDR2 FYNNEI. The CDR3 runs to 15 residues. V shed 7 bases, J shed 0 bases, and the junction held 9 bases outside the gene matches. CDR3 bases: TGTGCCAGCAAGGTCAGAGGGGGCCTCTCCTACGAGCAGTACTTC. This codes for CASKVRGGLSYEQYF.

V and J are TRBV12-3 or TRBV12-4 and TRBJ2-4; 8 positions agree with TRBD1. The CDR3 length is 13 residues. After removal of 7 bases from V and 6 bases from J, the junction contained 5 bases not matched to a gene. The CDR3 here is CASKDRERNIQYF. CDR3 coding DNA: TGTGCCAGCAAGGACAGGGAGAGAAACATTCAGTACTTC.

This clonotype was detected a few times. The V call is TRBV7-2, the J call TRBJ2-6; D gene ambiguous. Per the germline V gene, CDR1 is SGHTA and CDR2 is FQGNSA. The CDR3 is 15 amino acids. Trimming took 5 bases from V and 4 from J, leaving 12 bases between them. For the CDR3, the DNA is TGTGCCAGCAGCCCAGCCCTCTCCGGGGCCAACGTCCTGACTTTC. As protein: CASSPALSGANVLTF.

This clonotype was counted only a few times. The chain employs TRBV24-1 and TRBJ2-4; 11 positions agree with TRBD2. This CDR3 is built from 17 residues. J gave up 1 base and V 2 bases, and 3 bases lay outside the gene matches. Germline values: CDR1 KGHDR, CDR2 SFDVKD. In DNA, the CDR3 is TGTGCCACCAGTGATTCGGGACTAGCGGATGCCAAAAACATTCAGTACTTC. Translating gives CATSDSGLADAKNIQYF.

This clonotype was observed many times. This chain uses TRBV11-2 with TRBJ1-4; D gene uncertain. Germline-derived CDR1 and CDR2 are SGHAT and FQNNGV. The CDR3 extends over 15 amino acids. Trimming removed 2 bases at V and 0 bases at J, with 7 bases between. The CDR3 is CASSLRQATNEKLFF. In DNA, the CDR3 is TGTGCCAGCAGCTTACGACAAGCAACTAATGAAAAACTGTTTTTT.

The chain joins TRBV30 to TRBJ2-2; 7 bases align to TRBD2. V dropped 2 bases and J dropped 0; count of bases not matched to a gene: 0. Germline CDR1 reads GTSNPN; CDR2 reads SVGIG (reference sequence). CDR3 length equals 14 residues. CDR3 amino acids: CAWSLAANTGELFF. Here the CDR3 DNA reads TGTGCCTGGAGTCTAGCGGCGAACACCGGGGAGCTGTTTTTT.

This clonotype was counted many times. DNA of the CDR3: TGTGCCAGCAGCCCGGACAGGGGGACCCCGATCTACTATGGCTACACCTTC. Amino acid sequence: CASSPDRGTPIYYGYTF. The rearrangement links TRBV5-8 to TRBJ1-2, with 10 bases fitting TRBD1. Trimming removed 4 bases from V and 3 bases from J; junction bases left unmatched: 12. Germline CDR1 reads SGHTS; CDR2 reads YDEGEE. CDR3 length equals 17 residues.

On this clonotype itself: A much larger clone differs by one base, so this may be a read error. CDR3 bases: TGTGCCAGCAGCCCGAGCCCCGTCTCAGCCAACTACGAGCAGTACTTC. Protein sequence: CASSPSPVSANYEQYF. The V and J genes are TRBV7-2 and TRBJ2-7; D not certain. Trimming pared 5 bases from V and 3 bases from J, leaving 20 bases between. CDR1 is SGHTA, CDR2 FQGNSA, per germline. The CDR3 is 16 residues long.